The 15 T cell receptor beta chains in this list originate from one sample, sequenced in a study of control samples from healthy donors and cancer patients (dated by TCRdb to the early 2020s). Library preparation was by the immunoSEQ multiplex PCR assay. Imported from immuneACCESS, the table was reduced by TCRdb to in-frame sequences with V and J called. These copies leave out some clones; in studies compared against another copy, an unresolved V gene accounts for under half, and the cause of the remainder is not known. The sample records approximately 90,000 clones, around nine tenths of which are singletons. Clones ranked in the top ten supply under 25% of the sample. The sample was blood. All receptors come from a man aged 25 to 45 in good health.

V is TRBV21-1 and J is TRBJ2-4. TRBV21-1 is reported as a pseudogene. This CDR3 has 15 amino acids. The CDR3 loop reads CASSKGGARGNIQYF. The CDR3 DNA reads TGTGCCAGCAGCAAAGGGGGGGCCAGGGGAAACATTCAGTACTTC.

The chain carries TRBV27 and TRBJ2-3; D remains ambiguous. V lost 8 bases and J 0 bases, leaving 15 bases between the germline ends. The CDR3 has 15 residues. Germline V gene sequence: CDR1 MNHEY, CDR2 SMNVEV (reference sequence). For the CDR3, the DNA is TGTGCCAGCCGGCTCCCCGGGCCTAGCACAGATACGCAGTATTTT. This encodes CASRLPGPSTDTQYF.

The CDR3 DNA is TGTGCCAGCAGCCTGAAAGGGGGAGGTGAAAAACTGTTTTTT. Encoded protein: CASSLKGGGEKLFF. The chain joins TRBV7-9 to TRBJ1-4, with D perhaps matching TRBD1 (6 bases). CDR3 length: 14 amino acids. The germline gives CDR1 SEHNR, CDR2 FQNEAQ (reference sequence). Trimming removed 5 bases from V and 7 bases from J, with 14 bases in between.

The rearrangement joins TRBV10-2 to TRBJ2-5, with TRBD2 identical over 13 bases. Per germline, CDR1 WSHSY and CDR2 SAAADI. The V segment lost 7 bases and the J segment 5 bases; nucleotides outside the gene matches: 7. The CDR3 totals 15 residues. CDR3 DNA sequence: TGCGCCAGCACCCCACTAGCGGGGGGGCAGGAGACCCAGTACTTC. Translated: CASTPLAGGQETQYF.

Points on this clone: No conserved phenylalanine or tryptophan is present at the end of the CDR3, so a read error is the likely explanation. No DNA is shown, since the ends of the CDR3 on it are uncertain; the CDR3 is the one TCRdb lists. Here the CDR3 reads CASSVATGRL. The chain joins TRBV19 to TRBJ1-1; no DNA check was done on the table's D call, TRBD1. The germline gives CDR1 LNHDA, CDR2 SQIVND (reference sequence). The CDR3 is 10 amino acids in total, end residues counted.

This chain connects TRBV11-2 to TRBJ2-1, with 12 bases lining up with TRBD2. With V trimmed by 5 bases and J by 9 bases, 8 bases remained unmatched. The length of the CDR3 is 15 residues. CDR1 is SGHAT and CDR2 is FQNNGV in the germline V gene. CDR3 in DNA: TGTGCCAGCAGCCATGACCTAGCGGGGGGGCGTGAGCAGTTCTTC. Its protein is CASSHDLAGGREQFF.

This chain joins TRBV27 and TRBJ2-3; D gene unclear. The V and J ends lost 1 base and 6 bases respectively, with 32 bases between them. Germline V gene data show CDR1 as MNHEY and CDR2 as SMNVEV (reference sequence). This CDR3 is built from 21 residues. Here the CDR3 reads CASSLLSRVRSTSPRADTQYF. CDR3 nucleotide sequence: TGTGCCAGCAGTTTATTGTCTCGGGTCAGGTCCACTTCTCCGCGCGCGGATACGCAGTATTTT.

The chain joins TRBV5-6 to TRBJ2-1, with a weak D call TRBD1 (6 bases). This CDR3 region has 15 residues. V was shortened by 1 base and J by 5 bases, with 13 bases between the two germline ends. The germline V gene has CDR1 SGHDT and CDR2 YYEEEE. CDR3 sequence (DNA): TGTGCCAGCAGCTTGCTAGGACAGAATCACAATGAGCAGTTCTTC. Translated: CASSLLGQNHNEQFF.

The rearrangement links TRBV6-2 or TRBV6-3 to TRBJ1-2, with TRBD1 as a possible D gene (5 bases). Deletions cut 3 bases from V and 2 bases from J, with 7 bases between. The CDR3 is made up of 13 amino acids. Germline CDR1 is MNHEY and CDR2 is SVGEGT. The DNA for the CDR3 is TGTGCCAGCAGTTATGGGGCGAACTATGGCTACACCTTC. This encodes CASSYGANYGYTF.

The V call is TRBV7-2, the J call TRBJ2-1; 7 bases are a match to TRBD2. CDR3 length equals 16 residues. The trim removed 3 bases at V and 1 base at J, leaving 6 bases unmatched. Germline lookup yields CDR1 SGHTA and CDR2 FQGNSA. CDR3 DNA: TGTGCCAGCAGCTTCATGGCGGGGGTATCCTACAATGAGCAGTTCTTC. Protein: CASSFMAGVSYNEQFF.

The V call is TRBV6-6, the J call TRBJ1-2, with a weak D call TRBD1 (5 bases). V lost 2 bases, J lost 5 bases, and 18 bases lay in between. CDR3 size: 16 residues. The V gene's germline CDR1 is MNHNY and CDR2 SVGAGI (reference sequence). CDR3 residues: CASSYRGAGKNYGYTF. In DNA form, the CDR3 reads TGTGCCAGCAGTTACAGAGGGGCAGGGAAGAATTATGGCTACACCTTC.

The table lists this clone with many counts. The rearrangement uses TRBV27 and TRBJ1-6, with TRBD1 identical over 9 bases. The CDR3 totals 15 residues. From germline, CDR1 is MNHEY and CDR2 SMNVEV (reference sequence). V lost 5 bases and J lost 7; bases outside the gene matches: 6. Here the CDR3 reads CASSPGTGRNSPLHF. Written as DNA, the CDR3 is TGTGCCAGCAGTCCTGGGACAGGGAGGAATTCACCCCTCCACTTT.

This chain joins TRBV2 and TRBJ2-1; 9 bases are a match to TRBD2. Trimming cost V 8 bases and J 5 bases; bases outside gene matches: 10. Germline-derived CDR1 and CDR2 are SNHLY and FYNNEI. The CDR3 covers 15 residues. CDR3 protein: CASAGRLAANNEQFF. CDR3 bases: TGTGCCAGCGCCGGACGACTAGCGGCTAACAATGAGCAGTTCTTC. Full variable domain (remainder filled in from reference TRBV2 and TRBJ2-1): EPEVTQTPSHQVTQMGQEVILRCVPISNHLYFYWYRQILGQKVEFLVSFYNNEISEKSEIFDDQFSVERPDGSNFTLKIRSTKLEDSAMYFCASAGRLAANNEQFFGPGTRLTVL.

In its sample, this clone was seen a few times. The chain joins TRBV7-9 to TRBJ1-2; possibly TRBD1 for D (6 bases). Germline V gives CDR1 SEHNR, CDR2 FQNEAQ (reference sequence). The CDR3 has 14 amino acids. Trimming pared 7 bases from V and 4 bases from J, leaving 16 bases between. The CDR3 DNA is TGTGCCAGCACCCCGGCAGGGGAACCCTATGGCTACACCTTC. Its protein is CASTPAGEPYGYTF.

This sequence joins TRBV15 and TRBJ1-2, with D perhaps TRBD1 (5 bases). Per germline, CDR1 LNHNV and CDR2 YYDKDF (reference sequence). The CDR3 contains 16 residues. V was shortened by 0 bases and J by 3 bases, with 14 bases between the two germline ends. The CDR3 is CATSRDAKGLDYGYTF. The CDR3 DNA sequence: TGTGCCACCAGCAGAGATGCTAAGGGGTTGGACTATGGCTACACCTTC.